This TCR beta chain was recovered during a study of CD8 T cells in ankylosing spondylitis. Quantitative 5'-RACE was performed with molecular barcodes, and it yielded the TCR beta libraries. A single record per CDR3 protein comes from TCRdb applying MiXCR to the 5' RACE reads. This sample has under 250,000 distinct CDR3 sequences, with roughly 26% found just once. With respect to this clonotype: Antigen: not known.

Findings of the study overall: Disease-linked clones bore a CD8+ phenotype, appearing relatively rarely in peripheral blood. Significant enrichment of disease-linked clones was reported in matched ankylosing spondylitis synovial fluid. Existing reports had already noted some motif variants in reactive arthritis synovial fluid and blood.

Germline CDR1 DFQATT, CDR2 SNEGSKA (reference sequence). V gave up 5 bases and J gave up 3 bases; unmatched junction bases: 7. The CDR3 contains 15 residues. The specimen was blood, either unsorted or a sorted T cell fraction (not recorded which). The chain recombines TRBV20-1 with TRBJ2-2; the match to TRBD1 covers 9 bases. This clonotype was sampled from a male donor with ankylosing spondylitis or in good health (not recorded which). The CDR3 DNA sequence: TGCAGTGCTCCAACAGGGGGCACGGACACCGGGGAGCTGTTTTTT. This sequence encodes CSAPTGGTDTGELFF.